The 8 T cell receptor beta chains below were found in one sample sequenced in a study of T-cell reconstitution after alpha-beta-depleted transplantation in children. TCRbeta library construction was performed incorporating unique molecular identifiers. MiXCR was run by TCRdb on the PCR reads, yielding one entry per CDR3 protein. The profile shows more than 200,000 distinct CDR3 sequences, roughly a tenth of them singletons. Sequencing was performed on PBMCs from the stem cell graft donor, taken from the stem cell graft. These receptors came from a human donor who donated a stem cell graft to a child with SCID.

The chain has TRBV7-3 and TRBJ2-2; 7 positions agree with TRBD2. Germline-derived CDR1 and CDR2 are SGHTA and FQGTGA. This CDR3 spans 16 amino acids. Losses at the gene ends were 5 bases for V and 1 base for J; bases not matched to a gene: 7. The CDR3 region is CASSPRTRENTGELFF. For the CDR3, the DNA is TGTGCCAGCAGCCCAAGGACTAGGGAGAACACCGGGGAGCTGTTTTTT.

This clonotype was picked up many times. The V and J genes are TRBV5-1 and TRBJ2-1; possible D gene TRBD2, 6 bases. V was trimmed by 5 bases and J by 1 base, leaving 25 bases between them. CDR1 SGHRS and CDR2 YFSETQ come from the germline V gene. CDR3 length: 19 residues. In nucleotides, the CDR3 is TGCGCCAGCAGGCGACGGGACCGATGGAGGGGTCTTTCCTACAATGAGCAGTTCTTC. It is translated as CASRRRDRWRGLSYNEQFF.

In this sample, this clonotype turned up a few times. V is TRBV29-1 and J is TRBJ1-2; D might be TRBD1 (5 bases). From germline, CDR1 is SQVTM and CDR2 ANQGSEA. This CDR3 contains 13 residues. The V gene lost 6 bases and the J gene lost 6 bases, with 17 bases spanning the gap. The CDR3 loop reads CSVHGGRANGYTF. The CDR3 region has the DNA TGCAGCGTCCACGGTGGCAGGGCAAATGGCTACACCTTC.

This clonotype was observed at least ten times. The rearrangement uses TRBV5-5 and TRBJ2-7, with D unclear. V was clipped by 4 bases and J by 3 bases, with 14 bases between them. Germline V gene data show CDR1 as SGHKS and CDR2 as YYEKEE (reference sequence). CDR3 length: 14 residues. In nucleotides, the CDR3 is TGTGCCAGCAGCCTCAGAGGTTCAAACTACGAGCAGTACTTC. Protein: CASSLRGSNYEQYF.

This clonotype came up many times. The chain's CDR3 is CASSLKGMPGNTIYF. Here the CDR3 DNA reads TGTGCCAGCAGCTTAAAGGGGATGCCTGGAAACACCATATATTTT. This chain joins TRBV7-9 and TRBJ1-3; possible D gene TRBD1, 5 bases. This CDR3 has 15 amino acids. V lost 2 bases, J lost 2 bases, and 10 bases lay in between. Germline lookup yields CDR1 SEHNR and CDR2 FQNEAQ (reference sequence).

This clonotype came up many times. The V gene is TRBV7-3, the J gene TRBJ2-1, with a weak D call TRBD2 (5 bases). CDR1 and CDR2 (germline): SGHTA, FQGTGA. V lost 0 bases and J 4 bases, leaving 10 bases between the germline ends. The CDR3 has 15 residues. The CDR3 DNA reads TGTGCCAGCAGCTTAACGGGCGGGCGATACAATGAGCAGTTCTTC. This gives the protein CASSLTGGRYNEQFF. The variable domain in full, completed from reference TRBV7-3 and TRBJ2-1, reads GAGVSQTPSNKVTEKGKYVELRCDPISGHTALYWYRQSLGQGPEFLIYFQGTGAADDSGLPNDRFFAVRPEGSVSTLKIQRTERGDSAVYLCASSLTGGRYNEQFFGPGTRLTVL.

In the case of this clonotype: This may arise from a read error, as a much more abundant clone is one base away. The gene calls are TRBV5-1 and TRBJ2-7; either TRBD1 or TRBD2 may fit D (5 bases each). The CDR3 consists of 17 residues. CDR1 and CDR2 (germline): SGHRS, YFSETQ. V dropped 2 bases and J dropped 5 bases, with 23 bases sitting between them. The DNA of the CDR3 is TGCGCCAGCAGCTTCCGGGGCTCGTCAGTTCCCACTGACGAGCAGTACTTC. Translating gives CASSFRGSSVPTDEQYF. Full variable domain (missing parts from reference TRBV5-1 and TRBJ2-7): KAGVTQTPRYLIKTRGQQVTLSCSPISGHRSVSWYQQTPGQGLQFLFEYFSETQRNKGNFPGRFSGRQFSNSRSEMNVSTLELGDSALYLCASSFRGSSVPTDEQYFGPGTRLTVT.

This clonotype has at least ten counts. This chain joins TRBV5-1 and TRBJ1-1; no definite D call. V shed 0 bases and J shed 1 base, with 4 bases lying between them. This CDR3 spans 13 amino acids. Germline values: CDR1 SGHRS, CDR2 YFSETQ. The DNA of the CDR3 is TGCGCCAGCAGCTTGGACCCGAACACTGAAGCTTTCTTT. This gives the protein CASSLDPNTEAFF.